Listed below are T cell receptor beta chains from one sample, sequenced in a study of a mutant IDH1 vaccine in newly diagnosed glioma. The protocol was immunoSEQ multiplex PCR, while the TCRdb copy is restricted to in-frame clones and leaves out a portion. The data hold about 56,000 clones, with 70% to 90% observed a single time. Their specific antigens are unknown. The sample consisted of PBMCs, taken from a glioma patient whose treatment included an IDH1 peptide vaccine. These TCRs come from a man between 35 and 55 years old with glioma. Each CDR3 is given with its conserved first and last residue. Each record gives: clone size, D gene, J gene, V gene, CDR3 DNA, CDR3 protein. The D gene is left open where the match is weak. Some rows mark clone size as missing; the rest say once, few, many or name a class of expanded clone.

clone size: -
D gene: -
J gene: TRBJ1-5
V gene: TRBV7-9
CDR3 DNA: TGTGCCAGCAGCCGACGGGACAGCAATCAGCCCCAGCATTTT
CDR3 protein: CASSRRDSNQPQHF

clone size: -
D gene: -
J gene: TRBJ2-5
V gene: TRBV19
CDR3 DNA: TGTGCCAGTAGTATCGGACAGCAAGAGACCCAGTACTTC
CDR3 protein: CASSIGQQETQYF

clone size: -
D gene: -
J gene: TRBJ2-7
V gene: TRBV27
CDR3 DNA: TGTGCCAGCAGGGTAAGAGGTTCCTCCTACGAGCAGTACTTC
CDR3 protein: CASRVRGSSYEQYF

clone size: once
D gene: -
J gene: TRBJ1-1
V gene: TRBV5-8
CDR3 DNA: TGTGCCAGCAGCGGGCGGCCAGGGTTAAACACTGAAGCTTTCTTT
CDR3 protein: CASSGRPGLNTEAFF

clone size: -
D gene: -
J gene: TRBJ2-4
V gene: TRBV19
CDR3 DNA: TGTGCCAGTAGTTCACGCCGGGACACTCTACTAGCCAAAAACATTCAGTACTTC
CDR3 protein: CASSSRRDTLLAKNIQYF

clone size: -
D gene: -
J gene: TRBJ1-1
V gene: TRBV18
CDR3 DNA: TGTGCCAGCTCACCACAGGGCCTAGTGACTTTCTTT
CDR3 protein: CASSPQGLVTFF

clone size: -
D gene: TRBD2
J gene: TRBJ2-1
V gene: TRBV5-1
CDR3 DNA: TGCGCCAGCAGCTCAGGAGGGACTAGTATTGAGCAGTTCTTC
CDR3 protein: CASSSGGTSIEQFF

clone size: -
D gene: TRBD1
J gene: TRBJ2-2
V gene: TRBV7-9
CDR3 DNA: TGTGCCAGCAGTAGGACAGGGGGCACCGGGGAGCTGTTTTTT
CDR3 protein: CASSRTGGTGELFF

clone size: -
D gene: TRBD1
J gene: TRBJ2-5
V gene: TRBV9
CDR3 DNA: TGTGCCAGCAGCCTAAGGGACAGGGGACGGGAGACCCAGTACTTC
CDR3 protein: CASSLRDRGRETQYF

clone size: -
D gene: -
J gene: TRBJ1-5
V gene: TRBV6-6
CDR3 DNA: TGTGCCAGCACCCCTGTGGCGGGTAGCAATCAGCCCCAGCATTTT
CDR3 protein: CASTPVAGSNQPQHF

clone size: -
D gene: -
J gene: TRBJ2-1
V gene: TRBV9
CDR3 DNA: TGTGCCAGCAGCGTGCTGTGGCGGGACTCCTACAATGAGCAGTTCTTC
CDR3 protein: CASSVLWRDSYNEQFF

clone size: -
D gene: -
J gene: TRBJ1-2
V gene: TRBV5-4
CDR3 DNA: TGTGCCAGCAAGGGGAATGGGCAGCTCTATGGCTACACCTTC
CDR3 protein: CASKGNGQLYGYTF

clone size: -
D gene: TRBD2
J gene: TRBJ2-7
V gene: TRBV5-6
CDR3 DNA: TGTGCCACCTTCCGGACTAGCGGGGCCTACGAGCAGTACTTC
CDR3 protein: CATFRTSGAYEQYF

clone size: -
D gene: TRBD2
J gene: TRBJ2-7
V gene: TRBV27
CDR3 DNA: TGTGCCACAATCAAAACGCCAGCGGGAGGGTATGAGCAGTACTTC
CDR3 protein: CATIKTPAGGYEQYF

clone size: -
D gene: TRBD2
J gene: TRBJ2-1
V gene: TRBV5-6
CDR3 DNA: TGTGCCAGCAGCCCCGGCGGCGGGAGTAGATACAATGAGCAGTTCTTC
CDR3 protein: CASSPGGGSRYNEQFF

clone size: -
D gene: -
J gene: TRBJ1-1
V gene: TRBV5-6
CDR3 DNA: TGTGCCAGCACCCCATGGGGGGGGCGCAGGTCTGAAGCTTTCTTT
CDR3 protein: CASTPWGGRRSEAFF

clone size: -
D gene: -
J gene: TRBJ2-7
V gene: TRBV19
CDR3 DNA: TGTGCCAGTTCAGGGAACTACGAGCAGTACTTC
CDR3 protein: CASSGNYEQYF

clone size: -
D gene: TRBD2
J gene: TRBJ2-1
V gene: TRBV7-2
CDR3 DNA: TGTGCCAGCAGCGAGGGACTAGCGGGAGGGGCCGATGAGCAGTTCTTC
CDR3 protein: CASSEGLAGGADEQFF

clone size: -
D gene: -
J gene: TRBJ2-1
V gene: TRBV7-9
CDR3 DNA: TGTGCCAGCAGCTTATTGTATGAGCAGTTCTTC
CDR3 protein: CASSLLYEQFF

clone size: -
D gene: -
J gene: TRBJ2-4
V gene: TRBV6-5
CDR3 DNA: TGTGCCAGCGGGAGGGCCAAAAACATTCAGTACTTC
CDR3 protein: CASGRAKNIQYF

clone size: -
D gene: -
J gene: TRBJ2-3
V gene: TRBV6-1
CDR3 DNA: TGTGCCAGCAGAGGACCCCCCACAGATACGCAGTATTTT
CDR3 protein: CASRGPPTDTQYF

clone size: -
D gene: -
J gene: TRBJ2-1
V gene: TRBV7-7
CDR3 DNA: TGTGCTAGCAGCTCAGGGGAACAATACAATGAGCAGTTCTTC
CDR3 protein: CASSSGEQYNEQFF

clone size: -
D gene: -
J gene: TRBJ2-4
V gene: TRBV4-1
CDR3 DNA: TGCGCCAGCAGCCAAGACGGGGGCGCCAAAAACATTCAGTACTTC
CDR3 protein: CASSQDGGAKNIQYF

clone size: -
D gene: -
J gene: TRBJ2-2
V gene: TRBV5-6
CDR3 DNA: TGTGCCAGCAGCTTAAGGAGGGGGTGGGACACCGGGGAGCTGTTTTTT
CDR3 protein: CASSLRRGWDTGELFF

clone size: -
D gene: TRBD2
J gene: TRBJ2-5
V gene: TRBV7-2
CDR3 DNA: TGTGCCAGCAGCTTAACGGCTAGCGGCCAAGAGACCCAGTACTTC
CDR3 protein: CASSLTASGQETQYF

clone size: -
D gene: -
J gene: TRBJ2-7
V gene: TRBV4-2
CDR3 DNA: TGTGCCAGCAGCCAAGATTCATCCAGGATCCTCATCTACGAGCAGTACTTC
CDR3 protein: CASSQDSSRILIYEQYF

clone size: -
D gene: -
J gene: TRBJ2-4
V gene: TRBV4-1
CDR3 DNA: TGCGCCAGCAGCCAAGGAAGGAGCAGGGGCAATGACAAAAACATTCAGTACTTC
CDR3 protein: CASSQGRSRGNDKNIQYF

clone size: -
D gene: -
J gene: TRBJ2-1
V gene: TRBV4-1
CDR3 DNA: TGCGCCAGCAGCCAAGATCCCCCTAGCGCCTCCTACAATGAGCAGTTCTTC
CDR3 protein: CASSQDPPSASYNEQFF

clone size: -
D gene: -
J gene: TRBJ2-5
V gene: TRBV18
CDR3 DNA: TGTGCCAGCTCACCGAAGGTTGGTCAAGGGGAGGTCCGAGAGACCCAGTACTTC
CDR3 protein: CASSPKVGQGEVRETQYF

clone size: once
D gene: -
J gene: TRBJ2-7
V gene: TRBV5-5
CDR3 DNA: TGTGCCAGCAGCCGGACGGAGTGGTACGAGCAGTACTTC
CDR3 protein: CASSRTEWYEQYF

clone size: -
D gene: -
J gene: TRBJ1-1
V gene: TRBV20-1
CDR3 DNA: TGCATTGTCCCGGATTCAACTGAAGCTTTCTTT
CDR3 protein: CIVPDSTEAFF

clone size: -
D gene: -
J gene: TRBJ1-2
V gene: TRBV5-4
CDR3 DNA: TGTGCCAGCAGCTCGGGACTCTCCAACCTATATGGCTACACCTTC
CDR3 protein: CASSSGLSNLYGYTF

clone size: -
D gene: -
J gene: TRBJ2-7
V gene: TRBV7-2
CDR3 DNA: TGTGCCAGCAGCTTAGCAGGGTCCTCCTACGAGCAGTACTTC
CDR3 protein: CASSLAGSSYEQYF

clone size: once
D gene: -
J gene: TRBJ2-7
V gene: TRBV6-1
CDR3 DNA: TGTGCCAGCAGTGAACAGGGGCACGAGCAGTACTTC
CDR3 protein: CASSEQGHEQYF

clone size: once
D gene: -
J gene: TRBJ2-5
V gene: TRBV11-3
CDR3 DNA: TGTGCCAGCAGCTTAGTTAGGGACCAAGAGACCCAGTACTTC
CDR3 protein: CASSLVRDQETQYF

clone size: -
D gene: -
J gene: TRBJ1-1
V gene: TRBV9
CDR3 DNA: TGTGCCAGCACAGACGGATTTATGAACACTGAAGCTTTCTTT
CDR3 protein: CASTDGFMNTEAFF

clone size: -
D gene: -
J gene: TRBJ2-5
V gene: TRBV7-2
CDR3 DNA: TGTGCCAGCAGCTTAGCGACCGAGACCCAGTACTTC
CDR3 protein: CASSLATETQYF

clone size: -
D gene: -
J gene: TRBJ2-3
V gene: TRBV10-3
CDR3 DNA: TGTGCCATCAGTGAGCCGGGAACAGATACGCAGTATTTT
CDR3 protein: CAISEPGTDTQYF

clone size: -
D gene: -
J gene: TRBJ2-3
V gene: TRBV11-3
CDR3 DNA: TGTGCCAGCAGCCCGGGCCCCCAATGGGATACGCAGTATTTT
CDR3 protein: CASSPGPQWDTQYF

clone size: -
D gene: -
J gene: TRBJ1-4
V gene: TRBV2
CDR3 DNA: TGTGCCAGCAGGGCGGGACGGACTAATGAAAAACTGTTTTTT
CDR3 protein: CASRAGRTNEKLFF

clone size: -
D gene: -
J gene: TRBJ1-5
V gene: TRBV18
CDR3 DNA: TGTGCCAGCTCACCGCAGTCAGATAGCAATCAGCCCCAGCATTTT
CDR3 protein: CASSPQSDSNQPQHF

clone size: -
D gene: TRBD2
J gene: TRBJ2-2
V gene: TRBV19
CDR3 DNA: TGTGCCAGTAATTTCGGACTAGCGGGAGACACCGGGGAGCTGTTTTTT
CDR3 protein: CASNFGLAGDTGELFF

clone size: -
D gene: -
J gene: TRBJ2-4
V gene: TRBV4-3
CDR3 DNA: TGCGCCAGCAGCCAAGATCGGGCCCACCCCGTAAAAAACATTCAGTACTTC
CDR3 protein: CASSQDRAHPVKNIQYF

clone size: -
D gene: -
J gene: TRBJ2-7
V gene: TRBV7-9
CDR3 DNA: TGTGCCAGCAGCTCAGCGCGGGACACGAAAGCCTACGAGCAGTACTTC
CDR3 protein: CASSSARDTKAYEQYF

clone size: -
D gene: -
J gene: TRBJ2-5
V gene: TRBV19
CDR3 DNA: TGTGCCAGTAGTATGGGGTACGAGACCCAGTACTTC
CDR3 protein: CASSMGYETQYF

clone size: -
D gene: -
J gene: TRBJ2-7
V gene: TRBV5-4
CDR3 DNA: TGTGCCAGCAGCCTTGGGGGCGCGGGCTCCTACGAGCAGTACTTC
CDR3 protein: CASSLGGAGSYEQYF

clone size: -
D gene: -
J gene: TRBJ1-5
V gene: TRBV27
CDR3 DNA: TGTGCCAGCTCCTCAGGGACGGGATATCAGCCCCAGCATTTT
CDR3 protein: CASSSGTGYQPQHF

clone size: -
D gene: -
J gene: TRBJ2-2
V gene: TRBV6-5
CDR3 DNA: TGTGCCAGCAGTTACCACAGAAACACCGGGGAGCTGTTTTTT
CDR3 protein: CASSYHRNTGELFF

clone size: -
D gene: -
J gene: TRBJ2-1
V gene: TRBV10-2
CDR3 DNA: TGCGCCAGCAGTGAGTCAATGAGCTCCTACAATGAGCAGTTCTTC
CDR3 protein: CASSESMSSYNEQFF

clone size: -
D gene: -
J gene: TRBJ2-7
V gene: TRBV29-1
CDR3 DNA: TGCAGCGTTTGGGTGGGAACCTACGAGCAGTACTTC
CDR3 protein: CSVWVGTYEQYF

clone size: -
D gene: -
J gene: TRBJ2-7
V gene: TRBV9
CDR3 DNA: TGTGCCAGCAGCGTAGGGACTGTAGGTAGCTACGAGCAGTACTTC
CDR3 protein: CASSVGTVGSYEQYF

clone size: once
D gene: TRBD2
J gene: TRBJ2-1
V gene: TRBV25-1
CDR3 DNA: TGTGCCAGCACCGGGACTAGCGGCAATGAGCAGTTCTTC
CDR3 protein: CASTGTSGNEQFF

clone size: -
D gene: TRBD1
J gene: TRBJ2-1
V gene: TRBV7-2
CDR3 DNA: TGTGCCAGCAGCTTCGACAGGGCGGCGAATGAGCAGTTCTTC
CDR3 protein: CASSFDRAANEQFF

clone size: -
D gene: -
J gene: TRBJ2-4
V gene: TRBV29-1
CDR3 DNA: TGCAGCGTTGATCGCTTAGCCAAAAACATTCAGTACTTC
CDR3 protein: CSVDRLAKNIQYF

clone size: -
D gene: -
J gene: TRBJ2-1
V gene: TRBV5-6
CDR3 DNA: TGTGCCAGCACCAATATGCGTTCCGGACTTGGGACGGAGCGGCAGTTCTTC
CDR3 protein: CASTNMRSGLGTERQFF

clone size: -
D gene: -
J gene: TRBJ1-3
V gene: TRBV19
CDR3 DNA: TGTGCCAGTAGTCTCCGGGGGCTCGGCGGAAACACCATATATTTT
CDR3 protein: CASSLRGLGGNTIYF

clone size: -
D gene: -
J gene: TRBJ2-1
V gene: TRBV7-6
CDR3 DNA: TGTGCCAGCAGCTTAGAGCGGGTCGAATACAATGAGCAGTTCTTC
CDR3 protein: CASSLERVEYNEQFF